This entry lists 5 T cell receptor beta chains sequenced from one sample in a study of neurological immune-mediated disorders. TCRdb re-analysed the 5' RACE reads in MiXCR, keeping a single row per CDR3 protein. The sample consists of about 60,000 distinct CDR3 sequences, roughly 3.5% of them appearing once. Source material: PBMCs. The receptor source for this set is a man aged 25-45 years with multiple sclerosis.

Of note for this clonotype: Being one base from a much bigger clone, this may be a read error. The chain joins TRBV3-1 to TRBJ2-2; D not certain. The CDR3 has 15 residues. V dropped 0 bases and J dropped 9 bases, with 14 bases sitting between them. CDR1 is LGHDT and CDR2 is YNNKEL in the germline V gene (reference sequence). CDR3 sequence: CASSQDPAWTRELFF. The CDR3 nucleotides read TGTGCCAGCAGCCAAGATCCAGCTTGGACCCGGGAGCTGTTTTTT.

In this sample, this clonotype turned up a few times. The rearrangement uses TRBV5-6 and TRBJ1-1; 9 nucleotides align to TRBD1. The V gene end was trimmed by 4 bases and the J gene end by 4 bases; junction bases not matched to a gene: 8. The CDR3 totals 15 residues. The germline V gene encodes CDR1 SGHDT and CDR2 YYEEEE. The CDR3: CASSILDRGFTEAFF. In nucleotides, the CDR3 is TGTGCCAGCAGCATCCTTGACAGGGGGTTCACTGAAGCTTTCTTT.

This clonotype has ten or more counts. The rearrangement joins TRBV29-1 to TRBJ2-3; D is perhaps TRBD1 (7 bases). The CDR3 length is 16 residues. The V gene lost 1 base and the J gene lost 4 bases, with 18 bases spanning the gap. Germline CDR1 and CDR2: SQVTM and ANQGSEA. CDR3 sequence (DNA): TGCAGCGTTGAAGCCCAGGGGGGTCCCCTCGCAGATACGCAGTATTTT. Encoded protein: CSVEAQGGPLADTQYF.

V and J are TRBV7-2 and TRBJ2-1; 11 nucleotides agree with TRBD2. CDR1 is SGHTA, CDR2 FQGNSA, per germline. The CDR3 contains 15 residues. V gave up 2 bases and J gave up 10 bases; unmatched junction bases: 7. The CDR3 DNA reads TGTGCCAGCAGCTTACCGACTAGCGGGGTCGTAGAGCAGTTCTTC. Translation: CASSLPTSGVVEQFF.

The V call is TRBV20-1, the J call TRBJ1-2, with D possibly matching TRBD1 (5 bases). The V gene lost 3 bases and the J gene lost 6 bases, with 8 bases spanning the gap. There are 11 residues in the CDR3. CDR1 is DFQATT, CDR2 SNEGSKA, per germline (reference sequence). The DNA for the CDR3 is TGCAGTGCTAGTGGCAGGGATGGCTACACCTTC. Translating it yields CSASGRDGYTF.